The 13 T cell receptor beta chains below come from one sample, sequenced in a study of control samples from healthy donors and cancer patients. The table came from immunoSEQ multiplex PCR; TCRdb's copy has only in-frame clones and leaves some out. The data contain over 85,000 clones, about 89% of them singletons. The sample comprised PBMCs. The origin of the receptors is a woman between 45 and 60 years old with colorectal cancer.

V usage is TRBV19 and J usage is TRBJ2-1; 7 nucleotides line up with TRBD2. Germline loops: CDR1 LNHDA, CDR2 SQIVND (reference sequence). The CDR3 is 13 amino acids. Losses at the gene ends were 7 bases for V and 7 bases for J; bases not matched to a gene: 7. The CDR3 DNA reads as TGTGCCAGTATAGGACGGGAGGTAAATGAGCAGTTCTTC. Translated: CASIGREVNEQFF. Supplemented by reference TRBV19 and TRBJ2-1, the full variable domain reads DGGITQSPKYLFRKEGQNVTLSCEQNLNHDAMYWYRQDPGQGLRLIYYSQIVNDFQKGDIAEGYSVSREKKESFPLTVTSAQKNPTAFYLCASIGREVNEQFFGPGTRLTVL.

The DNA for the CDR3 is TGTGCCAGCAGTGAAGAAGCGGGGGGGGCAGATACGCAGTATTTT. This translates into CASSEEAGGADTQYF. The rearrangement uses TRBV2 and TRBJ2-3, with TRBD2 matching over 10 bases. The germline gives CDR1 SNHLY, CDR2 FYNNEI. Trimming removed 1 base from V and 4 bases from J; junction bases left unmatched: 2. The CDR3 consists of 15 residues.

In its sample, this clone was seen once. This rearrangement joins TRBV19 to TRBJ1-2; D is undetermined. The CDR3 has 13 residues. Per germline, CDR1 LNHDA and CDR2 SQIVND (reference sequence). V was shortened by 3 bases and J by 5 bases, with 10 bases between the two germline ends. As DNA, the CDR3 is TGTGCCAGTAGTATCGACGGCGAATATGGCTACACCTTC. It yields the protein CASSIDGEYGYTF.

The chain employs TRBV4-1 and TRBJ2-4; 7 positions match TRBD1. The CDR3 extends over 13 amino acids. CDR1 is MGHRA and CDR2 is YSYEKL in the germline V gene. With 0 bases clipped from V and 15 bases from J, the junction kept 8 bases outside the gene matches. The CDR3 sequence: CASSQDTTGPPYF. The CDR3 DNA sequence: TGCGCCAGCAGCCAAGATACGACAGGGCCCCCGTACTTC.

This chain joins TRBV2 and TRBJ1-1; D is unresolved. The CDR3 contains 13 residues. The germline CDR1 and CDR2 sequences are SNHLY and FYNNEI. Trimming pared 7 bases from V and 1 base from J, leaving 10 bases between. CDR3 bases: TGTGCCAGCACCCTGGACGGGAACACTGAAGCTTTCTTT. This codes for CASTLDGNTEAFF. The entire variable domain, with the rest obtained from reference TRBV2 and TRBJ1-1, is as follows: EPEVTQTPSHQVTQMGQEVILRCVPISNHLYFYWYRQILGQKVEFLVSFYNNEISEKSEIFDDQFSVERPDGSNFTLKIRSTKLEDSAMYFCASTLDGNTEAFFGQGTRLTVV.

The chain joins TRBV29-1 to TRBJ1-3, with D perhaps TRBD1 (5 bases). Trimming left V 5 bases short and J 0 bases short, with 8 bases between. Germline V lookup: CDR1 SQVTM, CDR2 ANQGSEA. The CDR3 contains 13 residues. As DNA, the CDR3 is TGCAGCGTTTCGACAGCCTCTGGAAACACCATATATTTT. It is translated as CSVSTASGNTIYF.

The chain recombines TRBV10-3 with TRBJ2-7; 13 bases are a match to TRBD2. Trimming cost V 6 bases and J 5 bases; bases outside gene matches: 4. The CDR3 loop spans 14 amino acids. Germline lookup yields CDR1 ENHRY and CDR2 SYGVKD. Here the CDR3 reads CAISSGTSGDEQYV. The CDR3 region has the DNA TGTGCCATCAGCTCCGGGACTAGCGGGGACGAGCAGTACGTC.

This clone was seen a single time. This sequence joins TRBV19 and TRBJ1-5, with TRBD1 identical over 11 bases. The germline V gene has CDR1 LNHDA and CDR2 SQIVND (reference sequence). This CDR3 is 14 amino acids long. V was clipped by 5 bases and J by 6 bases; unmatched bases: 3. The CDR3 DNA reads as TGTGCCAGTAGTCCAGGGACAGGGGGTCAGCCCCAGCATTTT. Translating gives CASSPGTGGQPQHF.

V is TRBV4-2 and J is TRBJ2-2; unclear D gene. V was trimmed by 0 bases and J by 6 bases, leaving 5 bases between them. From germline, CDR1 is LGHNA and CDR2 YNFKEQ. CDR3 length: 13 residues. CDR3 DNA: TGTGCCAGCAGCCAAGATAAGGCCGGGGAGCTGTTTTTT. This codes for CASSQDKAGELFF.

V gene TRBV5-8 combines with J gene TRBJ2-3; the D gene could be TRBD1 or TRBD2 (5 bases each). Germline CDR1 SGHTS, CDR2 YDEGEE. The length of the CDR3 is 17 residues. Between the trimmed V and J ends, which lost 4 bases and 2 bases, there was a span of 20 bases. The CDR3 DNA reads TGTGCCAGCAGCAGTAATACCGGGACCGATCACACAGATACGCAGTATTTT. Protein product: CASSSNTGTDHTDTQYF.

The chain carries TRBV10-1 and TRBJ2-1; 10 nucleotides match TRBD1. Germline loops: CDR1 WNHNN, CDR2 SYGVQD (reference sequence). The CDR3 runs 14 residues. Unmatched junction bases numbered 3, after V lost 4 bases and J lost 6 bases. The CDR3 loop reads CASSAGTGVNEQFF. The CDR3 nucleotides read TGCGCCAGCAGTGCCGGGACAGGGGTCAATGAGCAGTTCTTC.

This rearrangement joins TRBV5-1 to TRBJ1-5; 10 positions agree with TRBD1. The CDR3 contains 14 residues. J lost 6 bases, V lost 4 bases, and 4 bases had no gene match. Germline assignment: CDR1 SGHRS and CDR2 YFSETQ. CDR3 sequence: CASSLGTGAQPQHF. DNA of the CDR3: TGCGCCAGCAGCCTGGGGACAGGGGCTCAGCCCCAGCATTTT. The entire variable domain, with the rest obtained from reference TRBV5-1 and TRBJ1-5, is as follows: KAGVTQTPRYLIKTRGQQVTLSCSPISGHRSVSWYQQTPGQGLQFLFEYFSETQRNKGNFPGRFSGRQFSNSRSEMNVSTLELGDSALYLCASSLGTGAQPQHFGDGTRLSIL.

V is TRBV30 and J is TRBJ1-2, with D maybe TRBD1 (6 bases). CDR3 length: 12 residues. Germline loops: CDR1 GTSNPN, CDR2 SVGIG (reference sequence). Trimming took 4 bases from V and 7 from J, leaving 13 bases between them. This CDR3 reads CAWTLLGGGYTF. The CDR3 DNA reads as TGTGCCTGGACTCTCTTAGGGGGTGGCTACACCTTC.